This entry lists 9 T cell receptor beta chains sequenced from one sample in a study of siplizumab effects on memory and regulatory T cells. Generated by immunoSEQ multiplex PCR, the TCRdb table keeps only in-frame clones and is missing some. The table lists fewer than 60,000 clones, 93% of them singletons, with approximately 17% in the top ten. Sequences were obtained from CD8+ T cells sorted from blood. The receptors stem from a human donor in good health.

The V and J genes are TRBV9 and TRBJ2-1, with D possibly matching TRBD1 (5 bases). The length of the CDR3 is 16 residues. Trimming shortened V by 0 bases and J by 13 bases, and 23 bases separated the two germline ends. CDR1 and CDR2 (germline): SGDLS, YYNGEE. The CDR3 sequence: CASSVEDTVGYREQFF. For the CDR3, the DNA is TGTGCCAGCAGCGTAGAGGACACAGTAGGATATAGAGAACAGTTCTTC.

The chain has TRBV11-2 and TRBJ2-7; weak D call: TRBD1 (6 bases). This CDR3 has 14 amino acids. The V gene lost 1 base and the J gene lost 1 base, with 8 bases spanning the gap. Germline CDR1 SGHAT, CDR2 FQNNGV. Written as DNA, the CDR3 is TGTGCCAGCAGCTTAGGACAGGTTTCCTACGAGCAGTACTTC. Translating gives CASSLGQVSYEQYF.

The rearrangement links TRBV28 to TRBJ2-1; 9 bases align to TRBD2. This CDR3 has 14 amino acids. Looked up from germline, CDR1 is MDHEN and CDR2 is SYDVKM. The junction had 12 bases not matched to a gene; V was cut back by 9 bases and J by 9 bases. The CDR3 coding sequence is TGTGCCAGTGAGACTAGCGGCTTAACCGGTGAGCAGTTCTTC. Amino acid sequence: CASETSGLTGEQFF.

V gene TRBV14 combines with J gene TRBJ2-7; D is unclear. V was shortened by 8 bases and J by 4 bases, with 18 bases between the two germline ends. Germline CDR1 reads SGHDN; CDR2 reads FVKESK. The CDR3 extends over 14 amino acids. Here the CDR3 reads CASAHGPPFYEQYF. DNA for the CDR3: TGTGCCAGCGCCCACGGGCCCCCATTTTACGAGCAGTACTTC.

J is TRBJ2-7 and V is TRBV27; TRBD2 matches at 13 bases. In germline, CDR1 is MNHEY, CDR2 SMNVEV (reference sequence). CDR3 length: 16 amino acids. V lost 4 bases and J lost 4; bases outside the gene matches: 7. The CDR3 is CASSSLLAGGPYEQYF. The CDR3 region has the DNA TGTGCCAGCAGTTCCTTACTAGCGGGAGGGCCATACGAGCAGTACTTC.

Comment on this clone: Other nucleotide sequences in the sample specify the same CDR3. The rearrangement uses TRBV7-9 and TRBJ1-3; no definite D call. The CDR3 is 14 amino acids. Germline V gene data show CDR1 as SEHNR and CDR2 as FQNEAQ (reference sequence). V was shortened by 1 base and J by 4 bases, with 8 bases between the two germline ends. The DNA for the CDR3 is TGTGCCAGCAGCTTAGTGGGGTCCGGAAACACCATATATTTT. Its protein is CASSLVGSGNTIYF.

The V call is TRBV7-8, the J call TRBJ2-7, with D hard to call. Trimming shortened V by 1 base and J by 3 bases, and 4 bases separated the two germline ends. CDR3 length equals 12 residues. CDR1 and CDR2 (germline): SGHVS, FQNEAQ. DNA for the CDR3: TGTGCCAGCAGCTTAGAGAGCTACGAGCAGTACTTC. It specifies CASSLESYEQYF.

This rearrangement joins TRBV28 to TRBJ2-7; TRBD2 might be the D (5 bases). Germline values: CDR1 MDHEN, CDR2 SYDVKM. This CDR3 is built from 14 residues. Trimming cost V 5 bases and J 7 bases, with 18 bases left between them. The CDR3, as DNA: TGTGCCAGCAGTCCGGGGATAGAGCTCGGAGAGCAGTACTTC. Translation gives CASSPGIELGEQYF.

The V and J genes are TRBV5-4 and TRBJ2-6; TRBD1 matches at 7 bases. Germline trimming cut 4 bases from V and 4 bases from J; bases unmatched to any gene: 5. The CDR3 loop spans 15 amino acids. Germline V gives CDR1 SGHNT, CDR2 YYREEE (reference sequence). DNA of the CDR3: TGTGCCAGCAGCCTAGGGACAGCCGGGGCCAACGTCCTGACTTTC. It codes for CASSLGTAGANVLTF.